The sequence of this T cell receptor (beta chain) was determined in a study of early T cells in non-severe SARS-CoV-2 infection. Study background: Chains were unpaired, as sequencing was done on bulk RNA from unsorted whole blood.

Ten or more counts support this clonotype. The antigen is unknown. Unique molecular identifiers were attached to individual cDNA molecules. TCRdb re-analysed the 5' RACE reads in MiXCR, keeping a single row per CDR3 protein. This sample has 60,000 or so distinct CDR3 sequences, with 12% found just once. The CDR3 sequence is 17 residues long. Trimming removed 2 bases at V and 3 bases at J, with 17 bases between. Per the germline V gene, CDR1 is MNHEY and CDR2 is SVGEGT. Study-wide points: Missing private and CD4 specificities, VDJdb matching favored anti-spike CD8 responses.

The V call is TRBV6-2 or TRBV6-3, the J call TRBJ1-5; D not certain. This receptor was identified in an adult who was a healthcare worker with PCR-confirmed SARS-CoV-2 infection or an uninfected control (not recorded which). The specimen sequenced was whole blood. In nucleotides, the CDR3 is TGTGCCAGCAGTTACGCCCCCGGCGGCAGAGACAATCAGCCCCAGCATTTT. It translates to CASSYAPGGRDNQPQHF.